Included here is one T cell receptor beta chain sequence, with context. Its target is unknown. It was autoimmune disease history or systemic immunosuppression that excluded patients. TCRdb keeps only in-frame clones here, not all; method: immunoSEQ multiplex PCR. The data contain 40,000 to 50,000 clones, about 85% of them singletons. The CDR3 has 14 amino acids. Looked up from germline, CDR1 is SGHTA and CDR2 is FQGNSA. After removal of 4 bases from V and 5 bases from J, the junction contained 8 bases not matched to a gene. These data originate in a study of OX40 agonist ivuxolimab in advanced cancers. Study-level points and caveats: In the 0.1 to 3.0 mg/kg range, CD4+ and CD8+ blood T cells had expanded clonally by week 6.

The clonotype was recovered from an adult with an advanced solid tumor such as melanoma, head and neck, liver or kidney cancer. The sample was CD4+ or CD8+ T cells sorted from blood, taken in a trial of the OX40 agonist ivuxolimab. The genes are TRBV7-2 and TRBJ2-7, with 7 bases identical to TRBD1. CDR3 nucleotides: TGTGCCAGCAGCTCCGACAGGGCAACCCACGAGCAGTACTTC. It encodes CASSSDRATHEQYF.